The 32 T cell receptor beta chains reported below all come from one sample, sequenced in a study of identifying expanded T cells in peripheral blood. The method was immunoSEQ multiplex PCR; TCRdb's version includes in-frame clones alone and lacks a portion of them. The table lists more than 65,000 clones, approximately 90% of them singletons. The specimen sequenced was blood. The receptors stem from a person between 18 and 70 years old in good health.

The CDR3 bases are TGTGCCAGCAGCACGGACAGGGGGCGGGGTGATGAAAAACTGTTTTTT. It yields the protein CASSTDRGRGDEKLFF. The chain recombines TRBV7-9 with TRBJ1-4; 11 nucleotides align to TRBD1. The length of the CDR3 is 16 residues. Germline lookup yields CDR1 SEHNR and CDR2 FQNEAQ (reference sequence). After removal of 5 bases from V and 6 bases from J, the junction contained 8 bases not matched to a gene.

A few counts support this clone. V usage is TRBV7-2 and J usage is TRBJ2-3; the D gene could be TRBD1 or TRBD2 (6 bases each). Germline V gene sequence: CDR1 SGHTA, CDR2 FQGNSA. The CDR3 spans 16 residues. The ends were cut back, 3 bases at V and 1 base at J, with 14 bases in the middle. Here the CDR3 DNA reads TGTGCCAGCAGCTTTTCGGGGGCCGGGGGCACAGATACGCAGTATTTT. Translated: CASSFSGAGGTDTQYF. Combining the CDR3 with reference TRBV7-2 and TRBJ2-3 gives the whole variable domain GAGVSQSPSNKVTEKGKDVELRCDPISGHTALYWYRQSLGQGLEFLIYFQGNSAPDKSGLPSDRFSAERTGGSVSTLTIQRTQQEDSAVYLCASSFSGAGGTDTQYFGPGTRLTVL.

The rearrangement joins TRBV6-1 to TRBJ2-2; TRBD2 agrees at 10 bases. V shed 2 bases and J 6 bases; nucleotides not matched to a gene: 6. This CDR3 is 16 amino acids long. Germline CDR1 MNHNS, CDR2 SASEGT. DNA for the CDR3: TGTGCCAGCAGTGAATTAGTGCTAGCGGGAGCCGGGGAGCTGTTTTTT. It encodes CASSELVLAGAGELFF.

The gene calls are TRBV9 and TRBJ2-1, with 9 bases lining up with TRBD1. Trimming at V came to 1 base and at J to 8 bases, leaving 10 bases not matched to a gene. This CDR3 contains 16 residues. Germline V gene sequence: CDR1 SGDLS, CDR2 YYNGEE. The CDR3 DNA is TGTGCCAGCAGCGTATTCCACGGAACAGGGGGCTATGAGCAGTTCTTC. Its protein product is CASSVFHGTGGYEQFF.

The CDR3 spells CASSPANSGGARNTGELFF. CDR3 in DNA: TGTGCCAGCAGCCCCGCCAATAGCGGGGGGGCCAGGAACACCGGGGAGCTGTTTTTT. The genes are TRBV7-6 and TRBJ2-2; 11 nucleotides match TRBD2. V shed 5 bases and J 1 base; nucleotides not matched to a gene: 12. The CDR3 contains 19 residues. The germline V gene has CDR1 SGHVS and CDR2 FNYEAQ. Full variable domain (outside the CDR3, taken from reference TRBV7-6 and TRBJ2-2): GAGVSQSPRYKVTKRGQDVALRCDPISGHVSLYWYRQALGQGPEFLTYFNYEAQQDKSGLPNDRFSAERPEGSISTLTIQRTEQRDSAMYRCASSPANSGGARNTGELFFGEGSRLTVL.

The rearrangement uses TRBV2 and TRBJ1-1, with TRBD1 identical over 10 bases. The CDR3 runs to 13 residues. CDR1 and CDR2 from the germline V gene are SNHLY and FYNNEI. V shed 6 bases and J 3 bases; nucleotides not matched to a gene: 1. CDR3 amino acids: CASRGQGDTEAFF. Written as DNA, the CDR3 is TGTGCCAGCAGAGGACAGGGGGACACTGAAGCTTTCTTT.

This chain uses TRBV5-1 with TRBJ1-2; D call uncertain. V was trimmed by 4 bases and J by 0 bases, leaving 10 bases between them. CDR3 size: 14 residues. From germline, CDR1 is SGHRS and CDR2 YFSETQ. The CDR3 sequence: CASSPGPANYGYTF. For the CDR3, the DNA is TGCGCCAGCAGCCCAGGCCCGGCTAACTATGGCTACACCTTC.

The CDR3 bases are TGTGCCAGTAGTATAGGGGGGCTCGGCACAGATACGCAGTATTTT. This translates into CASSIGGLGTDTQYF. The chain uses TRBV19 and TRBJ2-3; the D gene is possibly TRBD1 (6 bases). Trimming stripped 1 base from V and 1 base from J, with 9 bases between. The CDR3 has 15 amino acids. Germline V CDR1 and CDR2: LNHDA, SQIVND (reference sequence).

The V and J genes are TRBV9 and TRBJ1-2, with D perhaps TRBD1 (5 bases). CDR3 length: 14 residues. Looked up from germline, CDR1 is SGDLS and CDR2 is YYNGEE. The V end was cut by 3 bases, the J end by 6 bases, with 15 bases between. The CDR3: CASSGARGINGYTF. CDR3 nucleotides: TGTGCCAGCAGCGGGGCACGGGGGATCAATGGCTACACCTTC.

J is TRBJ1-5 and V is TRBV5-1, with 7 positions matching TRBD1. This CDR3 is 14 amino acids long. From germline, CDR1 is SGHRS and CDR2 YFSETQ. The V segment lost 4 bases and the J segment 5 bases; nucleotides outside the gene matches: 6. The CDR3 is CASSLTGDDQPQHF. In nucleotides, the CDR3 is TGCGCCAGCAGCCTCACAGGGGACGATCAGCCCCAGCATTTT.

V is TRBV4-3 and J is TRBJ1-2; TRBD1 matches at 8 bases. This CDR3 has 16 amino acids. Per the germline V gene, CDR1 is LGHNA and CDR2 is YSLEER. Losses at the gene ends were 0 bases for V and 2 bases for J; bases not matched to a gene: 5. Here the CDR3 reads CASSQETSGGNYGYTF. CDR3 coding DNA: TGCGCCAGCAGCCAAGAAACGTCAGGGGGCAACTATGGCTACACCTTC.

The chain is built from TRBV27 and TRBJ2-7, with a tentative D call TRBD1 (6 bases). CDR1 is MNHEY and CDR2 is SMNVEV in the germline V gene (reference sequence). CDR3 size: 14 residues. The V end was cut by 3 bases, the J end by 4 bases, with 13 bases between. As DNA, the CDR3 is TGTGCCAGCAGTTTCAAACAGGGACCTTACGAGCAGTACTTC. Protein product: CASSFKQGPYEQYF.

This clone has just a few counts. The genes are TRBV29-1 and TRBJ2-5; 9 positions match TRBD1. There are 13 residues in the CDR3. The V gene's germline CDR1 is SQVTM and CDR2 ANQGSEA. Trimming removed 6 bases from V and 2 bases from J; junction bases left unmatched: 4. The CDR3 sequence is CSVRTGAQETQYF. CDR3 DNA: TGCAGCGTGAGGACAGGGGCGCAAGAGACCCAGTACTTC.

CDR3 nucleotides: TGTGCAAGTCGCTTAGAAGGTCAGGCAGACCGCTCCTATAATTCACCCCTCCACTTT. Translation gives CASRLEGQADRSYNSPLHF. This rearrangement joins TRBV12-2 to TRBJ1-6; TRBD1 was called by the table and not checked on the DNA. TRBV12-2 is a listed pseudogene. The CDR3 runs 19 residues.

V is TRBV6-6 and J is TRBJ1-1, with 8 bases fitting TRBD1. The V gene's germline CDR1 is MNHNY and CDR2 SVGAGI (reference sequence). CDR3 length: 14 residues. V dropped 0 bases and J dropped 9; count of bases not matched to a gene: 6. CDR3 bases: TGTGCCAGCAGTTACTCGACAGGGGCGGGAAAAGCTTTCTTT. This gives the protein CASSYSTGAGKAFF.

The V call is TRBV7-8, the J call TRBJ2-3; 8 nucleotides match TRBD1. V shed 6 bases and J 1 base; nucleotides not matched to a gene: 0. Germline CDR1 and CDR2: SGHVS and FQNEAQ. The CDR3 is made up of 13 amino acids. DNA for the CDR3: TGTGCCAGCAGGACAGGGGGCACAGATACGCAGTATTTT. It codes for CASRTGGTDTQYF.

This sequence joins TRBV7-9 and TRBJ1-4; 10 nucleotides align to TRBD1. The germline V gene encodes CDR1 SEHNR and CDR2 FQNEAQ (reference sequence). The V and J ends lost 5 bases and 8 bases, in that order; junction bases with no gene match: 8. This CDR3 has 15 residues. The CDR3 here is CASSLPGQGREKLFF. The DNA for the CDR3 is TGTGCCAGCAGCCTCCCGGGACAGGGGCGCGAAAAACTGTTTTTT.

The count of this clone is one. The chain is built from TRBV7-9 and TRBJ2-5; 7 bases agree with TRBD1. Germline V lookup: CDR1 SEHNR, CDR2 FQNEAQ (reference sequence). The CDR3 loop spans 12 amino acids. The V gene end was trimmed by 5 bases and the J gene end by 9 bases; junction bases not matched to a gene: 6. CDR3 DNA: TGTGCCAGCAGCATCGACGACAGGGCCCAGTACTTC. Translating it yields CASSIDDRAQYF.

The chain recombines TRBV7-2 with TRBJ2-7; D remains ambiguous. The CDR3 consists of 14 residues. With 3 bases removed from V and 0 bases from J, the gap between germline ends came to 9 bases. Germline-derived CDR1 and CDR2 are SGHTA and FQGNSA. The CDR3 protein is CASSLSGSSYEQYF. The CDR3 DNA reads as TGTGCCAGCAGCTTGTCCGGAAGCTCCTACGAGCAGTACTTC.

This clone was seen once. The chain recombines TRBV23-1 with TRBJ2-3; 7 nucleotides agree with TRBD2. TRBV23-1 is labeled an ORF, and its function is uncertain. J gave up 2 bases and V 8 bases, and 10 bases lay outside the gene matches. This CDR3 is 15 amino acids long. The CDR3 spells CASVGGTKSTDTQYF. CDR3 nucleotides: TGCGCCAGCGTCGGCGGGACTAAGTCCACAGATACGCAGTATTTT.

The V call is TRBV7-8, the J call TRBJ1-4, with TRBD1 matching 8 bases. CDR3 length: 18 residues. The V gene end was trimmed by 3 bases and the J gene end by 0 bases; junction bases not matched to a gene: 9. Germline V gives CDR1 SGHVS, CDR2 FQNEAQ. CDR3 bases: TGTGCCAGCAGCTTCTCTCGGGACAGGCTTGCAACTAATGAAAAACTGTTTTTT. Translating gives CASSFSRDRLATNEKLFF.

The chain couples TRBV5-1 to TRBJ1-4, with 8 bases aligning to TRBD1. The CDR3 is 15 amino acids. CDR1 is SGHRS and CDR2 is YFSETQ in the germline V gene. The V gene end was trimmed by 0 bases and the J gene end by 7 bases; junction bases not matched to a gene: 5. This CDR3 is CASSLGQGFSEKLFF. DNA of the CDR3: TGCGCCAGCAGCTTGGGACAGGGGTTTTCTGAAAAACTGTTTTTT.

This clone was counted once. The gene calls are TRBV28 and TRBJ2-2, with no clear D. The CDR3 loop spans 15 amino acids. Germline values: CDR1 MDHEN, CDR2 SYDVKM. Trimming stripped 3 bases from V and 3 bases from J, with 11 bases between. The CDR3 protein is CASSFSDGDTGELFF. The DNA for the CDR3 is TGTGCCAGCAGTTTCTCGGATGGGGACACCGGGGAGCTGTTTTTT.

The rearrangement links TRBV6-5 to TRBJ1-2, with unresolved D. This CDR3 comprises 13 residues. Germline CDR1 and CDR2: MNHEY and SVGAGI. Trimming shortened V by 0 bases and J by 8 bases, and 10 bases separated the two germline ends. The CDR3: CASSYSMFEGYTF. The CDR3 nucleotides are TGTGCCAGCAGTTACTCGATGTTCGAGGGCTACACCTTC.

This clone was seen more than once but under ten times. The genes are TRBV5-6 and TRBJ1-5; a possible D gene is TRBD1 (6 bases). V was clipped by 3 bases and J by 1 base, with 17 bases between them. The germline CDR1 and CDR2 sequences are SGHDT and YYEEEE. The CDR3 contains 17 residues. The CDR3 loop is CASSYTGTRGSNQPQHF. In nucleotides, the CDR3 is TGTGCCAGCAGCTACACCGGGACAAGAGGGAGCAATCAGCCCCAGCATTTT.

V usage is TRBV4-1 and J usage is TRBJ2-6; D not certain. Germline V CDR1 and CDR2: MGHRA, YSYEKL. The CDR3 runs 16 residues. The germline V and J ends were trimmed by 0 bases and 1 base, with 7 bases remaining between them. The CDR3 DNA reads TGCGCCAGCAGCCAAGATGCGCGGTCTGGGGCCAACGTCCTGACTTTC. Its translation is CASSQDARSGANVLTF.

This sequence joins TRBV19 and TRBJ1-5; D is undetermined. Germline V gene sequence: CDR1 LNHDA, CDR2 SQIVND (reference sequence). V lost 6 bases to trimming and J lost 0 bases, with 15 bases between them. The CDR3 is 16 amino acids. The CDR3 region is CASRTVAADSNQPQHF. CDR3 DNA: TGTGCCAGTAGGACCGTCGCGGCGGATAGCAATCAGCCCCAGCATTTT.

The CDR3 nucleotides read TGTGCCAGCACCCCCCTGGACGGTCAAGACTATGGCTACACCTTC. Protein: CASTPLDGQDYGYTF. The V call is TRBV28, the J call TRBJ1-2; D call uncertain. The CDR3 is made up of 15 amino acids. V was trimmed by 7 bases and J by 3 bases, leaving 18 bases between them. Germline assignment: CDR1 MDHEN and CDR2 SYDVKM.

This clone came up once. The chain uses TRBV5-1 and TRBJ2-1, with D maybe TRBD1 (7 bases). V was cut by 2 bases and J by 8 bases, with 11 bases left in between. The germline gives CDR1 SGHRS, CDR2 YFSETQ. CDR3 size: 13 residues. The CDR3 loop reads CASSFQGGDEQFF. CDR3 nucleotide sequence: TGCGCCAGCAGCTTTCAGGGGGGCGATGAGCAGTTCTTC.

The chain carries TRBV5-1 and TRBJ1-5; D gene ambiguous. The CDR3 totals 15 residues. V was clipped by 0 bases and J by 1 base, with 8 bases between them. Germline V lookup: CDR1 SGHRS, CDR2 YFSETQ. The chain's CDR3 is CASSLDGLSNQPQHF. The CDR3 region has the DNA TGCGCCAGCAGCTTGGACGGACTAAGCAATCAGCCCCAGCATTTT.

The CDR3 reads CASSARPDQPQHF. CDR3 bases: TGTGCCAGCAGCGCCCGCCCTGATCAGCCCCAGCATTTT. V is TRBV5-5 and J is TRBJ1-5, with D unresolved. There are 13 residues in the CDR3. Trimming removed 4 bases from V and 5 bases from J, with 10 bases in between. Germline V lookup: CDR1 SGHKS, CDR2 YYEKEE (reference sequence).

Details on this clone: The same CDR3 also results from other DNA sequences found in this sample. The V and J genes are TRBV12-5 and TRBJ2-7, with D possibly being TRBD1 or TRBD2 (6 bases each). Looked up from germline, CDR1 is LGHNT and CDR2 is FRNRAP. V lost 2 bases and J 0 bases, leaving 17 bases between the germline ends. CDR3 length: 17 residues. The CDR3 coding sequence is TGTGCTAGTGGTTTGCTCATTAGGGGGGCCCTCTCCTACGAGCAGTACTTC. As protein: CASGLLIRGALSYEQYF.